This entry lists 30 T cell receptor beta chains sequenced from one sample in a study of CD8 T cells in Susac syndrome. Random hexamers served to reverse transcribe roughly 0.45 to 1 ug RNA. TCRdb reprocessed the immunoSEQ multiplex PCR reads with MiXCR, giving one entry per CDR3 protein. The table records about 22,000 distinct CDR3 sequences, roughly 93% of them present only once. Input material: CD8+ T cells from PBMCs. These TCRs come from a human donor in good health.

The rearrangement uses TRBV7-9 and TRBJ1-1; 8 bases agree with TRBD1. This CDR3 has 14 residues. Unmatched junction bases numbered 5, after V lost 1 base and J lost 7 bases. Germline lookup yields CDR1 SEHNR and CDR2 FQNEAQ (reference sequence). CDR3 DNA sequence: TGTGCCAGCAGCTTAGGGGGACAGGCGATTGAAGCTTTCTTT. The encoded protein is CASSLGGQAIEAFF. Supplemented by reference TRBV7-9 and TRBJ1-1, the full variable domain reads DTGVSQNPRHKITKRGQNVTFRCDPISEHNRLYWYRQTLGQGPEFLTYFQNEAQLEKSRLLSDRFSAERPKGSFSTLEIQRTEQGDSAMYLCASSLGGQAIEAFFGQGTRLTVV.

The chain is built from TRBV6-4 and TRBJ2-3; D is possibly TRBD1 or TRBD2 (5 bases each). In germline, CDR1 is MRHNA, CDR2 SNTAGT. Trimming shortened V by 0 bases and J by 4 bases, and 11 bases separated the two germline ends. CDR3 length: 15 residues. The DNA for the CDR3 is TGTGCCAGCAGTGACTCGAGGCAGGGAGCAGATACGCAGTATTTT. Residues: CASSDSRQGADTQYF.

J is TRBJ2-7 and V is TRBV7-2, with D perhaps TRBD1 (6 bases). Trimming shortened V by 1 base and J by 7 bases, and 14 bases separated the two germline ends. From germline, CDR1 is SGHTA and CDR2 FQGNSA. This CDR3 is 14 amino acids long. In nucleotides, the CDR3 is TGTGCCAGCAGCTTAGAAACAGGGCCGGGGGAGCAGTACTTC. Translation: CASSLETGPGEQYF. The whole variable domain, filled in from reference TRBV7-2 and TRBJ2-7, reads GAGVSQSPSNKVTEKGKDVELRCDPISGHTALYWYRQSLGQGLEFLIYFQGNSAPDKSGLPSDRFSAERTGGSVSTLTIQRTQQEDSAVYLCASSLETGPGEQYFGPGTRLTVT.

This chain joins TRBV4-1 and TRBJ2-7, with a weak D call TRBD2 (5 bases). V was clipped by 1 base and J by 3 bases, with 10 bases between them. Germline loops: CDR1 MGHRA, CDR2 YSYEKL. The CDR3 runs to 14 residues. The CDR3 DNA reads as TGCGCCAGCAGCCAAGTCAGCGGTTACTACGAGCAGTACTTC. Amino acids: CASSQVSGYYEQYF.

The gene calls are TRBV12-3 or TRBV12-4 and TRBJ1-1; weak D call: TRBD1 (5 bases). This CDR3 comprises 11 residues. Trimming removed 4 bases from V and 8 bases from J, with 8 bases in between. CDR3 coding DNA: TGTGCCAGCAGTTCAGGGAGGGAAGCTTTCTTT. Translation: CASSSGREAFF.

The gene calls are TRBV9 and TRBJ2-2, with no clear D. The V and J ends lost 4 bases and 5 bases respectively, with 15 bases between them. The CDR3 is 15 residues long. The V gene's germline CDR1 is SGDLS and CDR2 YYNGEE. CDR3: CASSPRVLPTGELFF. DNA of the CDR3: TGTGCCAGCAGCCCCCGGGTCTTACCGACCGGGGAGCTGTTTTTT.

This rearrangement joins TRBV5-1 to TRBJ2-4, with 9 bases identical to TRBD1. CDR3 size: 15 residues. Germline lookup yields CDR1 SGHRS and CDR2 YFSETQ. Unmatched junction bases numbered 8, after V lost 4 bases and J lost 6 bases. CDR3 coding DNA: TGCGCCAGCAGCCTGAGGGGACAGGGTACAAACATTCAGTACTTC. As protein: CASSLRGQGTNIQYF.

This rearrangement joins TRBV20-1 to TRBJ2-3; 11 bases align to TRBD2. The CDR3 totals 16 residues. CDR1 DFQATT and CDR2 SNEGSKA come from the germline V gene (reference sequence). The V and J ends lost 0 bases and 3 bases, in that order; junction bases with no gene match: 5. The CDR3 coding sequence is TGCAGTGCTAGAGATCTTAGCGGGGGGGAAACAGATACGCAGTATTTT. It specifies CSARDLSGGETDTQYF.

The table lists this clonotype with a few counts. V and J are TRBV4-3 and TRBJ2-7; tentative D call: TRBD2 (5 bases). The CDR3 is made up of 15 amino acids. Germline V lookup: CDR1 LGHNA, CDR2 YSLEER. V gave up 4 bases and J gave up 1 base, with 14 bases separating them. The CDR3 region is CASSRAYRGSYEQYF. The CDR3 nucleotides read TGCGCCAGCAGCCGGGCGTATCGGGGATCCTACGAGCAGTACTTC.

This clonotype occurred once. The V gene is TRBV9, the J gene TRBJ1-2; no reliable D call. Germline CDR1 and CDR2: SGDLS and YYNGEE. V lost 6 bases and J 4 bases, leaving 13 bases between the germline ends. The CDR3 contains 13 residues. The CDR3: CASKGMGSYGYTF. The CDR3, as DNA: TGTGCCAGCAAAGGGATGGGGAGCTATGGCTACACCTTC.

The chain combines TRBV12-3 or TRBV12-4 with TRBJ2-7; tentatively, D is TRBD1 or TRBD2 (5 bases each). Trimming pared 5 bases from V and 2 bases from J, leaving 10 bases between. The CDR3 is 13 amino acids. CDR3 in DNA: TGTGCCAGCAGTCCTCTGGGGGCCTACGAGCAGTACTTC. As protein: CASSPLGAYEQYF.

The rearrangement links TRBV12-3 or TRBV12-4 to TRBJ1-1, with 9 bases fitting TRBD1. This CDR3 contains 14 residues. After removal of 4 bases from V and 4 bases from J, the junction contained 4 bases not matched to a gene. The CDR3 DNA follows: TGTGCCAGCAGTTCGACAGGGGGGGGCACTGAAGCTTTCTTT. It yields the protein CASSSTGGGTEAFF.

This chain joins TRBV11-2 and TRBJ2-3; D could derive from TRBD1 or TRBD2 (6 bases each). Germline V gene data show CDR1 as SGHAT and CDR2 as FQNNGV. Trimming pared 1 base from V and 2 bases from J, leaving 7 bases between. There are 14 residues in the CDR3. CDR3 region: CASSLGGATDTQYF. The CDR3 nucleotides are TGTGCCAGCAGCTTAGGGGGGGCCACAGATACGCAGTATTTT. Complete variable domain (other parts from reference TRBV11-2 and TRBJ2-3): EAGVAQSPRYKIIEKRQSVAFWCNPISGHATLYWYQQILGQGPKLLIQFQNNGVVDDSQLPKDRFSAERLKGVDSTLKIQPAKLEDSAVYLCASSLGGATDTQYFGPGTRLTVL.

This chain joins TRBV5-1 and TRBJ1-6; 8 bases match TRBD1. Germline lookup yields CDR1 SGHRS and CDR2 YFSETQ. The CDR3 extends over 14 amino acids. Trimming cost V 2 bases and J 10 bases; bases outside gene matches: 5. The CDR3 DNA follows: TGCGCCAGCAGCTTAGACAGGGGCCCCTCACCCCTCCACTTT. It is translated as CASSLDRGPSPLHF.

This chain links TRBV24-1 with TRBJ2-1, with TRBD1 matching 9 bases. With 7 bases clipped from V and 8 bases from J, the junction kept 5 bases outside the gene matches. The CDR3 spans 13 residues. CDR1 is KGHDR and CDR2 is SFDVKD in the germline V gene. CDR3 DNA sequence: TGTGCCACCAGAGGGACAGGGAACGATGAGCAGTTCTTC. Translating it yields CATRGTGNDEQFF.

This chain connects TRBV6-4 to TRBJ2-1; D assignment may be TRBD1 or TRBD2 (6 bases each). The CDR3 contains 14 residues. Germline-derived CDR1 and CDR2 are MRHNA and SNTAGT. Trimming stripped 0 bases from V and 8 bases from J, with 11 bases between. CDR3 nucleotide sequence: TGTGCCAGCAGTGACTCGAAGGGGGGAGATGAGCAGTTCTTC. Translating gives CASSDSKGGDEQFF.

About this clonotype itself: An end of the junction does not agree with germline; a read error may underlie this. This chain uses TRBV7-7 with TRBJ1-4; tentatively, D is TRBD1 (6 bases). Germline loops: CDR1 SSHAT, CDR2 FNYEAQ (reference sequence). There are 15 residues in the CDR3. This CDR3 is CASSEGQRTNEKLFF. CDR3 DNA: TGTGCTAGCAGCGAAGGACAGCGAACTAATGAAAAACTGTTTTTT.

The CDR3 reads CSVLEETQYF. The CDR3 DNA sequence: TGCAGCGTTCTGGAAGAGACCCAGTACTTC. The rearrangement uses TRBV29-1 and TRBJ2-5; D is unresolved. V lost 5 bases, J lost 3 bases, and 4 bases lay in between. The CDR3 is made up of 10 amino acids. The germline gives CDR1 SQVTM, CDR2 ANQGSEA.

The chain uses TRBV12-5 and TRBJ1-6; D not resolved. The ends were cut back, 1 base at V and 0 bases at J, with 7 bases in the middle. The CDR3 loop spans 16 amino acids. The germline CDR1 and CDR2 sequences are LGHNT and FRNRAP. The CDR3 sequence is CASGLGTRSYNSPLHF. CDR3 in DNA: TGTGCTAGTGGTTTGGGCACCCGCTCCTATAATTCACCCCTCCACTTT. Drawing the rest from reference TRBV12-5 and TRBJ1-6, the complete variable domain is DARVTQTPRHKVTEMGQEVTMRCQPILGHNTVFWYRQTMMQGLELLAYFRNRAPLDDSGMPKDRFSAEMPDATLATLKIQPSEPRDSAVYFCASGLGTRSYNSPLHFGNGTRLTVT.

This chain uses TRBV6-4 with TRBJ2-2; the D is unclear. Germline CDR1 MRHNA, CDR2 SNTAGT. The length of the CDR3 is 12 residues. V lost 3 bases and J 7 bases, leaving 6 bases between the germline ends. Here the CDR3 reads CASSDLSGELFF. CDR3 sequence (DNA): TGTGCCAGCAGTGATCTAAGCGGGGAGCTGTTTTTT.

This clonotype was counted a single time. This chain links TRBV27 with TRBJ2-3; tentative D call: TRBD1 (6 bases). This CDR3 has 14 amino acids. V was trimmed by 6 bases and J by 2 bases, leaving 12 bases between them. Per germline, CDR1 MNHEY and CDR2 SMNVEV (reference sequence). The CDR3 DNA follows: TGTGCCAGCAGCACAGGGTTGACCACAGATACGCAGTATTTT. Translated: CASSTGLTTDTQYF.

The chain carries TRBV6-2 or TRBV6-3 and TRBJ2-7; 7 bases are a match to TRBD2. The CDR3 sequence is 15 residues long. V was pared by 7 bases and J by 2 bases, with 11 bases of the junction left unmatched. The germline gives CDR1 MNHEY, CDR2 SVGEGT. CDR3 amino acids: CASIIRPSGAYEQYF. The CDR3 DNA reads as TGTGCCAGCATCATCCGGCCCAGCGGGGCCTACGAGCAGTACTTC.

This chain uses TRBV20-1 with TRBJ1-1; D perhaps matches TRBD1 (5 bases). Trimming left V 3 bases short and J 3 bases short, with 14 bases between. This CDR3 contains 14 residues. Germline CDR1 is DFQATT and CDR2 is SNEGSKA (reference sequence). The CDR3 spells CSARGTYVDTEAFF. The CDR3 coding sequence is TGCAGTGCTAGGGGGACCTACGTGGACACTGAAGCTTTCTTT.

The chain combines TRBV5-6 with TRBJ1-1, with 8 bases matching TRBD1. This CDR3 is 17 amino acids long. From germline, CDR1 is SGHDT and CDR2 YYEEEE. The J segment lost 1 base and the V segment lost 3 bases, leaving 11 bases of the junction unmatched. The CDR3 sequence: CASSSWFQGAKNTEAFF. The CDR3 DNA is TGTGCCAGCAGCTCTTGGTTTCAGGGGGCGAAGAACACTGAAGCTTTCTTT.

The chain joins TRBV5-8 to TRBJ2-5; the match to TRBD2 covers 13 bases. V shed 4 bases, J shed 1 base, and the junction held 4 bases outside the gene matches. CDR3 size: 16 residues. Germline assignment: CDR1 SGHTS and CDR2 YDEGEE. Here the CDR3 reads CASSQTSGGLQETQYF. CDR3 in DNA: TGTGCCAGCAGCCAGACTAGCGGGGGGCTCCAAGAGACCCAGTACTTC. The variable domain in full, completed from reference TRBV5-8 and TRBJ2-5, reads EAGVTQSPTHLIKTRGQQATLRCSPISGHTSVYWYQQALGLGLQFLLWYDEGEERNRGNFPPRFSGRQFPNYSSELNVNALELEDSALYLCASSQTSGGLQETQYFGPGTRLLVL.

The chain is built from TRBV29-1 and TRBJ2-7; D uncertain. The CDR3 contains 13 residues. Germline values: CDR1 SQVTM, CDR2 ANQGSEA. Trimming removed 2 bases from V and 2 bases from J, with 10 bases in between. The CDR3 here is CSVELDGPYEQYF. Written as DNA, the CDR3 is TGCAGCGTTGAATTGGACGGACCCTACGAGCAGTACTTC.

The table lists this clonotype with a count of one. This rearrangement joins TRBV20-1 to TRBJ2-1, with D tentatively TRBD1 or TRBD2 (5 bases each). V was cut by 0 bases and J by 7 bases, with 16 bases left in between. CDR3 length: 15 residues. Germline-derived CDR1 and CDR2 are DFQATT and SNEGSKA (reference sequence). Here the CDR3 reads CSARDRDRLRNEQFF. The CDR3 region has the DNA TGCAGTGCTAGAGATCGGGACCGCCTTAGGAATGAGCAGTTCTTC.

The genes are TRBV27 and TRBJ2-5; 11 bases map to TRBD1. There are 16 residues in the CDR3. The germline CDR1 and CDR2 sequences are MNHEY and SMNVEV (reference sequence). V lost 1 base and J lost 5; bases outside the gene matches: 6. The CDR3 nucleotides are TGTGCCAGCAGTTTATTAGGACAGGGGGCGGAGGAGACCCAGTACTTC. This codes for CASSLLGQGAEETQYF.

This sequence joins TRBV4-2 and TRBJ1-5, with 9 bases matching TRBD1. Germline V gene lookup returns CDR1 LGHNA and CDR2 YNFKEQ. The CDR3 sequence is 18 residues long. Losses at the gene ends were 1 base for V and 6 bases for J; bases not matched to a gene: 13. CDR3 residues: CASSQGDTGTGRSQPQHF. CDR3 coding DNA: TGTGCCAGCAGCCAAGGAGATACCGGGACAGGGCGGTCTCAGCCCCAGCATTTT.

This chain connects TRBV19 to TRBJ1-1; D ambiguous. Trimming removed 7 bases from V and 4 bases from J, with 13 bases in between. The germline gives CDR1 LNHDA, CDR2 SQIVND (reference sequence). The CDR3 is 13 amino acids. CDR3 nucleotide sequence: TGTGCCAGTACCCCGGACGGGATCACTGAAGCTTTCTTT. Translated: CASTPDGITEAFF.